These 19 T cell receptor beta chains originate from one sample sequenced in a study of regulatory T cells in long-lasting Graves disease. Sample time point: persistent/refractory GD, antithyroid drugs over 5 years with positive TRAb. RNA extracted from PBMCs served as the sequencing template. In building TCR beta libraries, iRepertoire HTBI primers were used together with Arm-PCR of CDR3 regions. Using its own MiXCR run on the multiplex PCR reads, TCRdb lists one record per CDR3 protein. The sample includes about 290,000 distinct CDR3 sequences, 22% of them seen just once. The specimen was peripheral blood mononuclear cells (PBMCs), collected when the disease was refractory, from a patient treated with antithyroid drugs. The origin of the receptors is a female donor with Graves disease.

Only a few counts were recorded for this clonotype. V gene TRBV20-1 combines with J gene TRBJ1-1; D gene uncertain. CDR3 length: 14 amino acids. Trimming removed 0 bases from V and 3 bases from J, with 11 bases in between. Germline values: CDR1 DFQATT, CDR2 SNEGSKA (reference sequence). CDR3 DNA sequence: TGCAGTGCTAGAGAGAAGGGTCAGTACACTGAAGCTTTCTTT. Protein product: CSAREKGQYTEAFF.

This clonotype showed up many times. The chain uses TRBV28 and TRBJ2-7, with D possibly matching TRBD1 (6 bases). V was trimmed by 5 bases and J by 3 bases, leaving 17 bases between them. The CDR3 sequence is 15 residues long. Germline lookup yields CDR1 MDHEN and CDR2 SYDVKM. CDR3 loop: CASSPVSRDNYEQYF. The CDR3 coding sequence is TGTGCCAGCAGTCCAGTTTCCCGGGACAACTACGAGCAGTACTTC. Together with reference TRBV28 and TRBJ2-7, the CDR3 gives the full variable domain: DVKVTQSSRYLVKRTGEKVFLECVQDMDHENMFWYRQDPGLGLRLIYFSYDVKMKEKGDIPEGYSVSREKKERFSLILESASTNQTSMYLCASSPVSRDNYEQYFGPGTRLTVT.

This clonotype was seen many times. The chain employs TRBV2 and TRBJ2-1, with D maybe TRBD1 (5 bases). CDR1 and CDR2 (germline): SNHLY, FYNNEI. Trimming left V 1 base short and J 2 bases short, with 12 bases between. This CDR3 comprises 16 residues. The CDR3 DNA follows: TGTGCCAGCAGTGAAGTGACAGTTTTCCCCTACAATGAGCAGTTCTTC. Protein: CASSEVTVFPYNEQFF. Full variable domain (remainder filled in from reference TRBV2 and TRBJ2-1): EPEVTQTPSHQVTQMGQEVILRCVPISNHLYFYWYRQILGQKVEFLVSFYNNEISEKSEIFDDQFSVERPDGSNFTLKIRSTKLEDSAMYFCASSEVTVFPYNEQFFGPGTRLTVL.

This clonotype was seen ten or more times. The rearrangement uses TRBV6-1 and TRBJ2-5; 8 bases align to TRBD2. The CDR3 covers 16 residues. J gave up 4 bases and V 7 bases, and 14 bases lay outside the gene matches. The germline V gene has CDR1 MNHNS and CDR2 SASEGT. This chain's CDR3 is CASNGDLVSGRETQYF. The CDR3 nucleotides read TGTGCCAGCAACGGCGATCTCGTAAGCGGGAGAGAGACCCAGTACTTC.

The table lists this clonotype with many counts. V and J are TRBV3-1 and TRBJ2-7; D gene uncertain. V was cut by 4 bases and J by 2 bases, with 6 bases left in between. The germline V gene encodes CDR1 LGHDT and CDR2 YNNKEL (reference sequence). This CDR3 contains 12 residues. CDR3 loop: CASSRLPYEQYF. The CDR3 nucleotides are TGTGCCAGCAGCCGCCTCCCCTACGAGCAGTACTTC.

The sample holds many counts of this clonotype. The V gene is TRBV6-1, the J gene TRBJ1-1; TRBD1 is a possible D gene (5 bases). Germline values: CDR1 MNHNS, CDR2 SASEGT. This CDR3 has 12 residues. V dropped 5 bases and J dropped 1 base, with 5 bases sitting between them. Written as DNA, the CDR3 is TGTGCCAGCAGTAGGGGGAACACTGAAGCTTTCTTT. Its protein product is CASSRGNTEAFF.

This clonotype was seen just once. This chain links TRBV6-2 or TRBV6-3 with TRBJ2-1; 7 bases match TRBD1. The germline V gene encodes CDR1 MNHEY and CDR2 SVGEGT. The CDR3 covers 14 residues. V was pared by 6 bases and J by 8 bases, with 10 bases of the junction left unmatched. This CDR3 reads CASSRQGNSDEQFF. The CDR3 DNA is TGTGCCAGCAGCCGACAGGGTAATTCGGATGAGCAGTTCTTC.

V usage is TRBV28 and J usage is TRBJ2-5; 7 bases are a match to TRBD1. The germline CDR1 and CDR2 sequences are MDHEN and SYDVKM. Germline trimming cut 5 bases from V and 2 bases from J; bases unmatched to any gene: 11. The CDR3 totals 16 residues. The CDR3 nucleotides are TGTGCCAGCAGTGCCCAAAGGGGGCAGAGACAAGAGACCCAGTACTTC. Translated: CASSAQRGQRQETQYF. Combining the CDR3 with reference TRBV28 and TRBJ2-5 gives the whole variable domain DVKVTQSSRYLVKRTGEKVFLECVQDMDHENMFWYRQDPGLGLRLIYFSYDVKMKEKGDIPEGYSVSREKKERFSLILESASTNQTSMYLCASSAQRGQRQETQYFGPGTRLLVL.

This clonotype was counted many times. The CDR3 protein is CASSPPGQVQAGNTIYF. DNA for the CDR3: TGTGCCAGCAGCCCCCCCGGACAGGTGCAAGCTGGAAACACCATATATTTT. This sequence joins TRBV7-9 and TRBJ1-3, with 7 bases aligning to TRBD1. The CDR3 has 17 amino acids. From germline, CDR1 is SEHNR and CDR2 FQNEAQ (reference sequence). With V trimmed by 5 bases and J by 2 bases, 12 bases remained unmatched. Full variable domain (rest looked up from reference TRBV7-9 and TRBJ1-3): DTGVSQNPRHKITKRGQNVTFRCDPISEHNRLYWYRQTLGQGPEFLTYFQNEAQLEKSRLLSDRFSAERPKGSFSTLEIQRTEQGDSAMYLCASSPPGQVQAGNTIYFGEGSWLTVV.

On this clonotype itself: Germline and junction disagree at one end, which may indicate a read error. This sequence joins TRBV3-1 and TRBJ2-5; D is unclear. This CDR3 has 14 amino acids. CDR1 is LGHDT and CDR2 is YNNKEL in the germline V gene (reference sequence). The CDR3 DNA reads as TGTGCCAGCAGCCAAGAACCCAGCGTAGAGACCCAGCACTTC. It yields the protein CASSQEPSVETQHF.

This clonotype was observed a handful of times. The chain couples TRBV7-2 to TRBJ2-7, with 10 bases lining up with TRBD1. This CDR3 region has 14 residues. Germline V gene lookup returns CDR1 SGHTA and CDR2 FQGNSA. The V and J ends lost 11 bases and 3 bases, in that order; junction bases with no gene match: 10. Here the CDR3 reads CAGTPRDRGYEQYF. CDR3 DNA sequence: TGTGCCGGCACACCCCGGGACAGGGGCTACGAGCAGTACTTC.

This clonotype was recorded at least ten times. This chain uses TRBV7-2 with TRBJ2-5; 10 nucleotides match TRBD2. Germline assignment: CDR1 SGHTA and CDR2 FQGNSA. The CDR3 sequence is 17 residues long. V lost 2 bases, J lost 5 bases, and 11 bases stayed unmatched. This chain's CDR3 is CASSLLGLAGVVETQYF. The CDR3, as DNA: TGTGCCAGCAGCTTACTCGGGCTAGCGGGAGTAGTGGAGACCCAGTACTTC.

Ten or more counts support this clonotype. This CDR3 is CASTLGTSGITQYF. The CDR3, as DNA: TGTGCCAGCACCCTAGGGACTAGCGGGATTACGCAGTATTTT. This rearrangement joins TRBV12-3 or TRBV12-4 to TRBJ2-3; 13 bases agree with TRBD2. The CDR3 spans 14 residues. V trimming: 7 bases; J trimming: 8 bases; junction bases outside the gene matches: 6.

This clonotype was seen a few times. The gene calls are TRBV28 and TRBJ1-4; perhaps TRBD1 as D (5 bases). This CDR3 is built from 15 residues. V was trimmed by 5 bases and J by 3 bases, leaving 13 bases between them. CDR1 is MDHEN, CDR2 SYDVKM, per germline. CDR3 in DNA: TGTGCCAGCAGTCCCGCCTGGGGACCTAATGAAAAACTGTTTTTT. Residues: CASSPAWGPNEKLFF.

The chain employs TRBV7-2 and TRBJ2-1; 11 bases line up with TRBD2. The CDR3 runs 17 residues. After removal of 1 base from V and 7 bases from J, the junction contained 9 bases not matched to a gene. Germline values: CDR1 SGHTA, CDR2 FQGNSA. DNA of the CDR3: TGTGCCAGCAGCTTAGGTTTGAGACTAGCGGGACAAAATGAGCAGTTCTTC. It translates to CASSLGLRLAGQNEQFF.

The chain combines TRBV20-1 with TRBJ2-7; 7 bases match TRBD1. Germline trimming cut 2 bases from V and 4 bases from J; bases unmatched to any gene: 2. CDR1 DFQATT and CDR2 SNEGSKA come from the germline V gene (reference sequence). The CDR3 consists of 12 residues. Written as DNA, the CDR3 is TGCAGTGCTAGAACAGGGGTTTACGAGCAGTACTTC. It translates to CSARTGVYEQYF.

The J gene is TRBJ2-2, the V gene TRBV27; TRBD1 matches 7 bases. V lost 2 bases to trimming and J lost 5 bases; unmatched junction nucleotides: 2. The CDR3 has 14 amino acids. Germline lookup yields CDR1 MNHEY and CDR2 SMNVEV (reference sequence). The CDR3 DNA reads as TGTGCCAGCAGTTTACAGGGGGTTACCGGGGAGCTGTTTTTT. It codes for CASSLQGVTGELFF.

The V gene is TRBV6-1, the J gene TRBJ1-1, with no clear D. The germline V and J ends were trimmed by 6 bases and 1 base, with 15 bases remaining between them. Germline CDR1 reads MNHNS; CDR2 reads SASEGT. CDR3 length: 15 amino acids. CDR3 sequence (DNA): TGTGCCAGCAGACCCCGCCGGGGAACGAACACTGAAGCTTTCTTT. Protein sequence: CASRPRRGTNTEAFF.

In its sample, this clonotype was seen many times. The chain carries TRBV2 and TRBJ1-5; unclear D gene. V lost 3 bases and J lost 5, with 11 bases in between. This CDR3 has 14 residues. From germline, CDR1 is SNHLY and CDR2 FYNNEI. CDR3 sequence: CASSEKMVDQPQHF. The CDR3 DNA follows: TGTGCCAGCAGTGAGAAGATGGTGGATCAGCCCCAGCATTTT.